The present T cell receptor (beta chain) was sequenced within a study of blood T cell repertoires in COVID-19. Study-level background: The United States, Italy and Spain supplied acute and convalescent COVID-19 samples. Nucleic acid was either cDNA or gDNA, and it came from T cells, B-cell-depleted T cells, or PBMCs.

Only in-frame clones appear in the TCRdb table, and some are missing; sequencing was by immunoSEQ multiplex PCR. Altogether more than 95,000 clones are present, 84% being singletons, with the ten largest covering 10% to 15%. The CDR3 has 14 amino acids. Germline V gene sequence: CDR1 SNHLY, CDR2 FYNNEI. V lost 5 bases to trimming and J lost 5 bases, with 13 bases between them. The sequence was obtained from a human donor in a cohort sampled during active or convalescent COVID-19. The chain combines TRBV2 with TRBJ1-5; D perhaps matches TRBD1 (5 bases). The source material was peripheral blood. The DNA for the CDR3 is TGTGCCAGCAGTCCGAGGCAGGGTTATCAGCCCCAGCATTTT. As protein: CASSPRQGYQPQHF. The full variable domain, with the rest looked up from reference TRBV2 and TRBJ1-5, is EPEVTQTPSHQVTQMGQEVILRCVPISNHLYFYWYRQILGQKVEFLVSFYNNEISEKSEIFDDQFSVERPDGSNFTLKIRSTKLEDSAMYFCASSPRQGYQPQHFGDGTRLSIL.